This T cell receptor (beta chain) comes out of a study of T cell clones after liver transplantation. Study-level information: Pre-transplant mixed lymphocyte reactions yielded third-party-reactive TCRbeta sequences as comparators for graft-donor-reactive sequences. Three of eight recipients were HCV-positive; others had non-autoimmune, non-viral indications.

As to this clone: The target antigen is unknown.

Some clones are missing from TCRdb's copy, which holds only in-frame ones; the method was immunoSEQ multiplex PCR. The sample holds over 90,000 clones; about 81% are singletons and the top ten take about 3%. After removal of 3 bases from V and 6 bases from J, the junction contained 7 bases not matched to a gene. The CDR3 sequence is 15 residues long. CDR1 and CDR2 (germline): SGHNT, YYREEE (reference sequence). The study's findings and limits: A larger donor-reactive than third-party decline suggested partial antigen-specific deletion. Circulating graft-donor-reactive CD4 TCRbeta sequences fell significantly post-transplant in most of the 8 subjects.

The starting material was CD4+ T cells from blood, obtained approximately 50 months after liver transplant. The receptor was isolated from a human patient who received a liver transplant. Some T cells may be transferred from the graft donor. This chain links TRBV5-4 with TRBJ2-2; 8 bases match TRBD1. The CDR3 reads CASSYTRGRAGELFF. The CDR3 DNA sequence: TGTGCCAGCAGCTATACCAGGGGGCGCGCCGGGGAGCTGTTTTTT.